This T cell receptor (beta chain) was sequenced in a study of blood T cell repertoires in COVID-19 (dated by TCRdb to about 2020). A note on the overall study: Collaborator samples came from the United States, Italy and Spain and covered acute and convalescent phases of COVID-19. The repertoires were released in a freely available public database intended as a resource for research on the immune response to SARS-CoV-2. Sample metadata almost always included a de-identified subject ID, COVID-19 status, age in years and sex. Deeply sampled blood TCRbeta repertoires from subjects exposed to, actively infected with, or recovered from COVID-19 were included in the dataset. Samples were obtained from the ongoing ImmuneRACE study (first 160 participants) and from 1,200 or so subjects provided by 6 global collaborators. The material from the prospective study consisted of cDNA or gDNA derived from T cells, B-cell-depleted T cells, or PBMCs. Where available, HLA class I and class II types were obtained from metadata supplied by the sample provider rather than from assay-based typing.

The immunoSEQ Assay, a bias-controlled multiplex PCR, was used to amplify TCRbeta CDR3 regions from genomic DNA. The original methods were these. The number of nucleated cells in each sample was estimated from the amplification of reference gene primers within the assay. To quantify the absolute abundance of each unique TCRbeta CDR3 rearrangement, sequence reads were collapsed and filtered. For each sample, productive Simpson clonality was calculated as the square root of Simpson's diversity index across productive rearrangements. As stored in TCRdb, this immuneACCESS dataset retains in-frame rearrangements with V and J assigned. A fraction of the clones does not appear; measured against another copy, unresolved V genes explain less than half of the discrepancy, and the remainder lacks a known reason. V, J and clone size are those of that table, while D and trimming were read from the DNA. Present in this sample are about 240,000 clones, around 90% of which were seen just once. The leading ten clones occupy approximately 7.9% of the sample.

Samples from volunteer blood donors who had recovered from COVID-19 were contributed by a second Seattle source. Each collaborating institution followed its own protocols to collect whole blood in K2EDTA tubes. For TCRbeta analysis, collaborator samples were shipped as frozen whole blood, as isolated PBMCs, or as DNA extracted from either sample type. The V end loses 10 bases and the J end loses 5 bases, and a stretch of 9 bases separates them. The CDR3 holds 11 amino acids from the cysteine to the phenylalanine. Only the CDR3 DNA is retained, 33 bases long and in frame from the first base. CDR1 SGHVS and CDR2 FNYEAQ were looked up in the germline V gene. Results and caveats for the whole study, not just this receptor: The amount of clinical and demographic metadata varied by source and participant and was provided uncurated.

Concerning this clone itself: The specificity of this receptor is unknown. Per-base quality was not reported, and no clone a single base away is much larger than it.

This sequence uses TRBV7-6 and TRBJ2-1, with no confidently assigned D gene. This TCR came from a man between 60 and 75 years old who had recovered from COVID-19. The sample comprised peripheral blood. The CDR3 has the sequence CANHRNNEQFF. At the DNA level, the sequence is TGTGCCAACCACAGAAACAATGAGCAGTTCTTC.